The present entry profiles one T cell receptor beta chain with its context. CDR1 and CDR2 from the germline V gene are SGHVS and FQNEAQ. The CDR3 is 14 residues long. The V gene lost 7 bases and the J gene lost 4 bases, with 16 bases spanning the gap. The sample is drawn from a study of cytomegalovirus exposure and HLA in healthy donors. Profiled with immunoSEQ multiplex PCR; TCRdb holds only in-frame clones, not every one. The sample has around 200,000 clones; 80% to 85% are singletons. The receptor's source is a young woman in good health and CMV-seropositive. The chain uses TRBV7-8 and TRBJ2-5, with TRBD1 as a possible D gene (6 bases). Sequencing used PBMCs. The CDR3 loop is CASTPGTSVETQYF. As DNA, the CDR3 is TGTGCCAGCACCCCGGGGACATCGGTAGAGACCCAGTACTTC.